This TCR beta chain was found in a study of cytomegalovirus exposure and HLA in healthy donors. Whole-study findings and limits: A later analysis showed that HLA-associated TCR beta chains had undergone more clonal expansion than equally common others. There were some public TCRs occurring in many donors, but most TCR sequences were rare. A later analysis reportedly identified an Asian-associated ancestry cluster as carrying fewer N-insertions than the approximately 670-donor mean.

In nominal health when sampled, donors likely had unrecorded immune exposures nonetheless. Primers for the PCR totalled 60 Vbeta and 13 Jbeta. TCRdb keeps only in-frame clones here, not all; method: immunoSEQ multiplex PCR. The profile shows 77,000 or so clones, approximately 80% of them singletons. CDR3 length equals 11 residues. V was clipped by 0 bases and J by 4 bases, with 3 bases between them. In germline, CDR1 is GTSNPN, CDR2 SVGIG (reference sequence). With respect to this clone: Antigen specificity is unknown.

The V call is TRBV30, the J call TRBJ2-5; no reliable D call. The receptor was derived from a man in his 70s in good health and CMV-seropositive. The sequenced material came from PBMCs. CDR3 DNA: TGTGCCTGGAGTGTGGCAGAGACCCAGTACTTC. As protein: CAWSVAETQYF. Full variable domain (rest looked up from reference TRBV30 and TRBJ2-5): SQTIHQWPATLVQPVGSPLSLECTVEGTSNPNLYWYRQAAGRGLQLLFYSVGIGQISSEVPQNLSASRPQDRQFILSSKKLLLSDSGFYLCAWSVAETQYFGPGTRLLVL.